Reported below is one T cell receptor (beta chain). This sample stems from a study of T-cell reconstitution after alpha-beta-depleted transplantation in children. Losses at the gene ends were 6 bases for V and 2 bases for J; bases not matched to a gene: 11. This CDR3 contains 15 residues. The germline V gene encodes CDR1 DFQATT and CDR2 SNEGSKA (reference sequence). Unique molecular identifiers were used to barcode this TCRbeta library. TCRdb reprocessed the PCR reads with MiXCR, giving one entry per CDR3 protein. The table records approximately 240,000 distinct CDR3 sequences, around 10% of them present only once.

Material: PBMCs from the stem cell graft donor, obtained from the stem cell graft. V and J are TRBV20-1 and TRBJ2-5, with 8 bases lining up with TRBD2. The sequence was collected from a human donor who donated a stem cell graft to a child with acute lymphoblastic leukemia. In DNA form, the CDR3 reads TGCAGTGCGAGGCGGGGGGCGCTCGTTCAAGAGACCCAGTACTTC. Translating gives CSARRGALVQETQYF.